A single TCR beta chain is shown here with its context. The antigen remains unidentified. These data are taken from a study of T cells in Graves' hyperthyroidism and ophthalmopathy. Points from the study as a whole: The model's output predicted ophthalmopathy at a median of 6.5 months prior to onset. Most thyroid clonotypes expanded above 0.001 were also detected in blood.

Germline assignment: CDR1 SGHVS and CDR2 FNYEAQ. With V trimmed by 5 bases and J by 0 bases, 13 bases remained unmatched. This CDR3 comprises 17 residues. Regions amplified from RNA transcripts were the TCR beta CDR3 regions. HTBI primers were the set used in a first-round RT-PCR of the TCR CDR3. TCRdb re-called the multiplex PCR reads with MiXCR, one entry per CDR3 protein. Found here are some 510,000 distinct CDR3 sequences, 20% to 25% of them singletons; the top ten hold 26%. The specimen sequenced was blood. The receptor comes from a man aged 18 to 29 with Graves' hyperthyroidism. The chain is built from TRBV7-6 and TRBJ2-7, with TRBD1 matching 7 bases. The CDR3 bases are TGTGCCAGCAGCCTCGAGGCAGGGGGAACCCTCTCCTACGAGCAGTACTTC. Protein sequence: CASSLEAGGTLSYEQYF.